A single sample gave rise to the 3 T cell receptor beta chains below, sequenced in a study of long-term antiretroviral therapy in people with HIV. At the survey level, the v3.0 immunoSEQ assay was run. Sequenced by immunoSEQ multiplex PCR; TCRdb stores in-frame clones only, minus some. The sample records about 20,000 clones, approximately 77% being singletons. The sample here was unsorted PBMCs, taken around 2.5 years after starting antiretroviral therapy. All receptors come from a man in his forties with HIV.

The rearrangement uses TRBV5-4 and TRBJ1-4; possibly TRBD1 for D (5 bases). Trimming removed 3 bases at V and 2 bases at J, with 11 bases between. This CDR3 is 15 amino acids long. The germline gives CDR1 SGHNT, CDR2 YYREEE (reference sequence). The CDR3 DNA follows: TGTGCCAGCAGCTCCGGGGCGGGGACTAATGAAAAACTGTTTTTT. It yields the protein CASSSGAGTNEKLFF.

V gene TRBV6-5 combines with J gene TRBJ2-5, with a possible D match to TRBD1 (5 bases). Germline values: CDR1 MNHEY, CDR2 SVGAGI. V lost 2 bases and J lost 4, with 8 bases in between. The CDR3 is 13 amino acids. CDR3 sequence: CASSYPQGETQYF. For the CDR3, the DNA is TGTGCCAGCAGTTACCCTCAGGGAGAGACCCAGTACTTC.

This clone was counted only a few times. This chain connects TRBV27 to TRBJ1-2; maybe TRBD1 (6 bases). V shed 0 bases and J shed 4 bases, with 6 bases lying between them. The germline CDR1 and CDR2 sequences are MNHEY and SMNVEV (reference sequence). The CDR3 sequence is 13 residues long. CDR3 sequence: CASSLSDSYGYTF. The CDR3 nucleotides are TGTGCCAGCAGTTTATCGGACAGCTATGGCTACACCTTC.